A selection of T cell receptor beta chains follows, all from one sample in a study of blood T cell repertoires in COVID-19. Libraries were prepared by immunoSEQ multiplex PCR; TCRdb keeps only in-frame clonotypes and omits some of them. The sample has 29,000 or so clones; more than 70% are singletons. The sequencing input was peripheral blood. Receptor source: an elderly man with active COVID-19. The CDR3 runs from the conserved cysteine through the conserved F or W. D genes are given only for firm matches. Size values are once, few and many counts, or a class for expanded clones, and some rows have none.

clone size,V gene,D gene,J gene,CDR3 DNA,CDR3 protein
few,TRBV7-2,TRBD1,TRBJ2-7,TGTGCCAGCAGCTTAGCGGGGACAGGCGACTACGAGCAGTACTTC,CASSLAGTGDYEQYF
once,TRBV12-3/TRBV12-4,NA,TRBJ1-3,TGTGCCAGCAGTACCACGACAGCGAACACCATATATTTT,CASSTTTANTIYF
once,TRBV18,TRBD1,TRBJ1-2,TGTGCCAGCTCACCATGGACAGGGGAAAACTATGGCTACACCTTC,CASSPWTGENYGYTF
NA,TRBV12-3/TRBV12-4,NA,TRBJ2-5,TGTGCCAGCAGTTCTAACCCTGAGACCCAGTACTTC,CASSSNPETQYF
NA,TRBV29-1,NA,TRBJ2-3,TGCAGCGCCTGGGGGGATTCGACCACAGATACGCAGTATTTT,CSAWGDSTTDTQYF
NA,TRBV6-5,TRBD1,TRBJ1-3,TGTGCCAGCAGCCGACTACAGGGGAAGAGAGACACCATATATTTT,CASSRLQGKRDTIYF
NA,TRBV27,NA,TRBJ2-2,TGTGCCAGCAGTCCCGACAGTTACACCGGGGAGCTGTTTTTT,CASSPDSYTGELFF
NA,TRBV7-9,TRBD1,TRBJ1-1,TGTGCCAGCAGCACCGGACAGGGGGCGGAAGCTTTCTTT,CASSTGQGAEAFF
once,TRBV3-1/TRBV3-2,TRBD1,TRBJ2-7,TGTGCCAGCAGCAGAGGACAGGCTGTAGTTTTCTACGAGCAGTACTTC,CASSRGQAVVFYEQYF
NA,TRBV18,NA,TRBJ1-2,TGTGCCAGCTCACCATCGCGGACAGATAATGGCTACACCTTC,CASSPSRTDNGYTF
NA,TRBV6-5,TRBD1,TRBJ1-4,TGTGCCAGCACCCTGCCGGGACAGGGGGCGCGGGAAGGATTTTTT,CASTLPGQGAREGFF
NA,TRBV5-4,NA,TRBJ2-7,TGTGCCAGCAGCTTGGACAGGGAGTACCGCGAGCAGTACTTC,CASSLDREYREQYF
few,TRBV7-9,TRBD1,TRBJ2-7,TGTGCCAGCAGCTCAGGACAGGGGAGGCACGAGCAGTACTTC,CASSSGQGRHEQYF
NA,TRBV5-8,TRBD2,TRBJ2-3,TGTGCCAGCTGGGAGCGGGGGGCCGCCTCGGATACGCAGTATTTT,CASWERGAASDTQYF
NA,TRBV30,NA,TRBJ1-4,TGTGCCTGGAGTCCCCAAAAACCAGGGAAACTGTTTTTT,CAWSPQKPGKLFF
NA,TRBV19,TRBD2,TRBJ2-7,TGTGCCAGTAGCGAAGCGGGGGAGCAGTACTTC,CASSEAGEQYF
NA,TRBV10-3,TRBD1,TRBJ2-7,TGTGCCATCAGTGCGAGGGGGACAGGGGACGAGCAGTACTTC,CAISARGTGDEQYF
NA,TRBV9,TRBD1,TRBJ2-5,TGTGCCAGCAGCGTATCTCGGGACAGGGTACCAGAGACCCAGTACTTC,CASSVSRDRVPETQYF
NA,TRBV27,TRBD1,TRBJ2-7,TGTGCCAGCAGTGGAAGACAGGGAGCCTACGAGCAGTACTTC,CASSGRQGAYEQYF